The sample holds a few counts of the clone carrying this T cell receptor (beta chain). Its antigen is undetermined. The junction had 0 bases not matched to a gene; V was cut back by 6 bases and J by 0 bases. The CDR3 length is 15 residues. The data originate from a study of T-cell memory formation after mild COVID-19. General study points: The authors left the SARS-CoV-2 specificity of second-wave clones peaking on day 37 unconfirmed.

TCRdb re-called the 5' RACE reads through MiXCR, storing one row per CDR3 protein. This table holds 310,000 or so distinct CDR3 sequences, about 16% found once. The sequenced sample consisted of PBMCs or a T cell subset sorted from them (not recorded which). V and J are TRBV12-3 or TRBV12-4 and TRBJ2-2, with TRBD2 matching 11 bases. The origin of this receptor is a man aged 18 to 30 who had mild COVID-19 (a few samples of this study predate the infection). Cell type and time point are not known. CDR3 region: CASRTSGANTGELFF. The DNA for the CDR3 is TGTGCCAGCAGGACTAGCGGGGCGAACACCGGGGAGCTGTTTTTT.